This T cell receptor (beta chain) originates from a study of blood T cells in healthy people across ages. Donation came from healthy Caucasian individuals in Russia who were aged 6 to 90. The draw of peripheral blood yielded around 10 milliliters from each donor. Per individual sample, total RNA of at least 5.5 micrograms was extracted. The CDR3 length is 19 residues. V shed 6 bases, J shed 2 bases, and the junction held 19 bases outside the gene matches. From germline, CDR1 is DFQATT and CDR2 SNEGSKA (reference sequence). For the second PCR, which ran for roughly 6 to 12 cycles, a sample-barcoded 5' primer and a J-beta primer mix were used. A tag from a template-switch adaptor with 12 random nucleotides marked each cDNA molecule. TCRdb reprocessed the 5' RACE reads with MiXCR, giving one entry per CDR3 protein. The sample lists just under 900,000 distinct CDR3 sequences, 29% occurring once.

This sequence originates from a woman over 75 in good health. Sequenced sample: blood. This chain links TRBV20-1 with TRBJ2-1; 10 bases fit TRBD2. CDR3 protein: CSALPLAGASPVPYNEQFF. CDR3 nucleotide sequence: TGCAGTGCCCTACCTCTAGCGGGGGCCTCACCCGTTCCCTACAATGAGCAGTTCTTC.